This passage covers 22 T cell receptor beta chains from one sample sequenced in a study of cytomegalovirus exposure and HLA in healthy donors. The PCR contained 60 Vbeta and 13 Jbeta primers. Using immunoSEQ multiplex PCR, the repertoire was profiled, and TCRdb retains in-frame clones only, with some absent. The sample contains 110,000 to 150,000 clones, about four fifths of which appear only once. The source material was PBMCs. Receptor source: a man in his forties in good health and CMV-seronegative.

This chain connects TRBV29-1 to TRBJ1-2; D call uncertain. From germline, CDR1 is SQVTM and CDR2 ANQGSEA. This CDR3 is 13 amino acids long. The V gene lost 3 bases and the J gene lost 3 bases, with 11 bases spanning the gap. The CDR3 here is CSVEWRNDYGYTF. The CDR3 DNA is TGCAGCGTTGAGTGGAGGAACGACTATGGCTACACCTTC.

The CDR3 DNA follows: TGTGCCAGCACCTCGGGACTCCCCCTCGCTGAAGCTTTCTTT. This translates into CASTSGLPLAEAFF. The chain couples TRBV7-3 to TRBJ1-1; D might be TRBD1 (5 bases). The CDR3 runs to 14 residues. The germline V and J ends were trimmed by 7 bases and 6 bases, with 18 bases remaining between them. Germline V gene data show CDR1 as SGHTA and CDR2 as FQGTGA.

This rearrangement joins TRBV15 to TRBJ2-7, with TRBD1 matching 7 bases. With 7 bases clipped from V and 5 bases from J, the junction kept 8 bases outside the gene matches. This CDR3 is built from 13 residues. Germline values: CDR1 LNHNV, CDR2 YYDKDF (reference sequence). DNA of the CDR3: TGTGCCACCACAATCGTAAGGGGGCACGAGCAGTACTTC. It translates to CATTIVRGHEQYF.

The CDR3 reads CASNPSEGGYTEAFF. The CDR3 bases are TGTGCCAGCAACCCCTCGGAAGGGGGCTACACTGAAGCTTTCTTT. The chain combines TRBV2 with TRBJ1-1; 7 positions agree with TRBD1. There are 15 residues in the CDR3. Germline V gene data show CDR1 as SNHLY and CDR2 as FYNNEI. V trimming: 7 bases; J trimming: 3 bases; junction bases outside the gene matches: 11.

The chain joins TRBV19 to TRBJ1-1; D may be TRBD1 (5 bases). There are 16 residues in the CDR3. V was trimmed by 7 bases and J by 0 bases, leaving 18 bases between them. CDR1 is LNHDA and CDR2 is SQIVND in the germline V gene (reference sequence). CDR3 sequence: CASKTRQNHMNTEAFF. CDR3 in DNA: TGTGCCAGTAAGACAAGACAGAACCACATGAACACTGAAGCTTTCTTT. The whole variable domain, remainder taken from reference TRBV19 and TRBJ1-1, is DGGITQSPKYLFRKEGQNVTLSCEQNLNHDAMYWYRQDPGQGLRLIYYSQIVNDFQKGDIAEGYSVSREKKESFPLTVTSAQKNPTAFYLCASKTRQNHMNTEAFFGQGTRLTVV.

V is TRBV5-1 and J is TRBJ1-1; 8 nucleotides line up with TRBD1. This CDR3 region has 15 residues. V was clipped by 3 bases and J by 1 base; unmatched bases: 5. Germline V gene sequence: CDR1 SGHRS, CDR2 YFSETQ. The CDR3 region has the DNA TGCGCCAGCAGCTCCAGACAGGGGACGAACACTGAAGCTTTCTTT. Protein: CASSSRQGTNTEAFF. Combining the CDR3 with reference TRBV5-1 and TRBJ1-1 gives the whole variable domain KAGVTQTPRYLIKTRGQQVTLSCSPISGHRSVSWYQQTPGQGLQFLFEYFSETQRNKGNFPGRFSGRQFSNSRSEMNVSTLELGDSALYLCASSSRQGTNTEAFFGQGTRLTVV.

The J gene is TRBJ2-5, the V gene TRBV5-4; 7 bases are shared with TRBD1. TRBJ2-7 explains the end of the DNA better; the J call may be wrong. CDR1 is SGHNT and CDR2 is YYREEE in the germline V gene (reference sequence). This CDR3 contains 15 residues. The CDR3 DNA is TGTGCCAGCAGCATCCCGGGACAGATAAACTACGAGCAGTACTTC. This encodes CASSIPGQINYEQYF.

The V gene is TRBV11-1, the J gene TRBJ2-3, with TRBD1 matching 11 bases. With V trimmed by 6 bases and J by 2 bases, 4 bases remained unmatched. Per the germline V gene, CDR1 is SGHAT and CDR2 is FQDESV (reference sequence). This CDR3 is built from 15 residues. CDR3 nucleotides: TGTGCCAGCAGGGAGGACAGGGGGCTCACAGATACGCAGTATTTT. Protein product: CASREDRGLTDTQYF.

The V and J genes are TRBV7-6 and TRBJ2-3; 11 bases are shared with TRBD2. This CDR3 spans 17 amino acids. With 5 bases clipped from V and 1 base from J, the junction kept 8 bases outside the gene matches. Germline assignment: CDR1 SGHVS and CDR2 FNYEAQ. CDR3 in DNA: TGTGCCAGCAGCCCCCTTAGCGGGGGGGCAGGCACAGATACGCAGTATTTT. This translates into CASSPLSGGAGTDTQYF.

This chain uses TRBV25-1 with TRBJ1-2, with D maybe TRBD1 (5 bases). V was pared by 3 bases and J by 0 bases, with 11 bases between. The CDR3 is 15 amino acids. Germline loops: CDR1 MGHDK, CDR2 SYGVNS. CDR3 sequence: CASSDGAQANYGYTF. For the CDR3, the DNA is TGTGCCAGCAGTGATGGGGCACAGGCTAACTATGGCTACACCTTC.

The V call is TRBV5-4, the J call TRBJ1-1; the match to TRBD1 covers 7 bases. V was clipped by 4 bases and J by 6 bases; unmatched bases: 9. The CDR3 sequence is 14 residues long. The V gene's germline CDR1 is SGHNT and CDR2 YYREEE (reference sequence). CDR3 sequence (DNA): TGTGCCAGCAGCCCGTTCCAGGGGGTGGCTGAAGCTTTCTTT. Translation: CASSPFQGVAEAFF.

The gene calls are TRBV7-9 and TRBJ2-7; 9 nucleotides match TRBD1. From germline, CDR1 is SEHNR and CDR2 FQNEAQ (reference sequence). The V and J ends lost 2 bases and 2 bases, in that order; junction bases with no gene match: 4. The CDR3 extends over 15 amino acids. The CDR3 loop reads CASSLPGQGTYEQYF. DNA of the CDR3: TGTGCCAGCAGCTTACCGGGACAGGGAACCTACGAGCAGTACTTC.

V gene TRBV28 combines with J gene TRBJ1-1, with TRBD1 matching over 8 bases. The V segment lost 11 bases and the J segment 2 bases; nucleotides outside the gene matches: 7. Germline-derived CDR1 and CDR2 are MDHEN and SYDVKM. The CDR3 extends over 13 amino acids. The chain's CDR3 is CALQQGVNTEAFF. The CDR3 DNA follows: TGTGCCCTTCAACAGGGGGTAAACACTGAAGCTTTCTTT.

The chain carries TRBV18 and TRBJ2-2, with 11 bases lining up with TRBD1. V shed 8 bases, J shed 4 bases, and the junction held 3 bases outside the gene matches. The CDR3 consists of 14 residues. Germline lookup yields CDR1 KGHSH and CDR2 LQKENI. The CDR3 region has the DNA TGTGCCAGCACGGGACAGGGGGTCACCGGGGAGCTGTTTTTT. This encodes CASTGQGVTGELFF.

This chain joins TRBV7-2 and TRBJ1-6; 7 bases map to TRBD1. Germline CDR1 and CDR2: SGHTA and FQGNSA. This CDR3 has 15 residues. V shed 5 bases and J 7 bases; nucleotides not matched to a gene: 8. DNA of the CDR3: TGTGCCAGCAGCCAAGACAGGGTGGGGAATTCACCCCTCCACTTT. This translates into CASSQDRVGNSPLHF.

This chain links TRBV19 with TRBJ1-3; TRBD1 is a possible D gene (5 bases). The CDR3 runs 15 residues. Germline V gene lookup returns CDR1 LNHDA and CDR2 SQIVND (reference sequence). The V and J ends lost 6 bases and 1 base respectively, with 13 bases between them. CDR3: CASRGGGDSGNTIYF. The CDR3 region has the DNA TGTGCCAGTAGGGGTGGAGGGGATTCTGGAAACACCATATATTTT.

This chain joins TRBV4-3 and TRBJ1-6, with D uncertain. CDR3 length: 15 amino acids. Trimming pared 1 base from V and 3 bases from J, leaving 7 bases between. The germline V gene encodes CDR1 LGHNA and CDR2 YSLEER. CDR3 nucleotide sequence: TGCGCCAGCAGCCAAGTGGGCAGCTATAATTCACCCCTCCACTTT. It encodes CASSQVGSYNSPLHF.

The J gene is TRBJ2-7, the V gene TRBV2; TRBD2 matches 12 bases. Per germline, CDR1 SNHLY and CDR2 FYNNEI. Trimming took 8 bases from V and 1 from J; bases not matched to a gene: 9. The CDR3 extends over 16 amino acids. CDR3 nucleotides: TGTGCCAGCCGGGCGAGACTAGCGGGGGATTCCTACGAGCAGTACTTC. Its translation: CASRARLAGDSYEQYF.

The chain uses TRBV13 and TRBJ2-7, with 9 positions matching TRBD1. Germline V gene lookup returns CDR1 PRHDT and CDR2 FYEKMQ (reference sequence). The CDR3 covers 15 residues. The V gene end was trimmed by 0 bases and the J gene end by 5 bases; junction bases not matched to a gene: 5. The CDR3 nucleotides are TGTGCCAGCAGCTTAGGGGGACAGGGTTTCGACGAGCAGTACTTC. Protein: CASSLGGQGFDEQYF. Drawing the rest from reference TRBV13 and TRBJ2-7, the complete variable domain is AAGVIQSPRHLIKEKRETATLKCYPIPRHDTVYWYQQGPGQDPQFLISFYEKMQSDKGSIPDRFSAQQFSDYHSELNMSSLELGDSALYFCASSLGGQGFDEQYFGPGTRLTVT.

The genes are TRBV9 and TRBJ2-2; D remains ambiguous. The CDR3 totals 14 residues. Trimming left V 4 bases short and J 1 base short, with 8 bases between. Germline CDR1 reads SGDLS; CDR2 reads YYNGEE. The CDR3 region is CASSSRQNTGELFF. The DNA of the CDR3 is TGTGCCAGCAGCTCGAGACAGAACACCGGGGAGCTGTTTTTT. Together with reference TRBV9 and TRBJ2-2, the CDR3 gives the full variable domain: DSGVTQTPKHLITATGQRVTLRCSPRSGDLSVYWYQQSLDQGLQFLIQYYNGEERAKGNILERFSAQQFPDLHSELNLSSLELGDSALYFCASSSRQNTGELFFGEGSRLTVL.

The V call is TRBV5-1, the J call TRBJ1-2; no clear D gene. The CDR3 is 13 residues long. With 3 bases removed from V and 8 bases from J, the gap between germline ends came to 14 bases. Per germline, CDR1 SGHRS and CDR2 YFSETQ. The CDR3, as DNA: TGCGCCAGCAGCTCCGACCTAACCGGGGGCTACACCTTC. The encoded protein is CASSSDLTGGYTF.

The V gene is TRBV6-6, the J gene TRBJ2-7; 10 nucleotides agree with TRBD1. V shed 6 bases and J 5 bases; nucleotides not matched to a gene: 10. Germline V gene data show CDR1 as MNHNY and CDR2 as SVGAGI (reference sequence). CDR3 length equals 15 residues. The CDR3 bases are TGTGCCAGCAGCTCCGGGACAGGGGTTCTCGACGAGCAGTACTTC. Protein: CASSSGTGVLDEQYF.